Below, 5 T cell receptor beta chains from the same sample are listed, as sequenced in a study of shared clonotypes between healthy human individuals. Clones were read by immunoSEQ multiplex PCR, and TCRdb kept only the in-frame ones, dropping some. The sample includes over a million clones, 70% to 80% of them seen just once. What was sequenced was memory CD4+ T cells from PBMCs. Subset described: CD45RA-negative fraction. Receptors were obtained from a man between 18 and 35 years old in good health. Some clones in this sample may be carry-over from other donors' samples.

The CDR3 region is CASAINTGATSGNTIYF. CDR3 DNA: TGTGCCAGCGCAATCAATACAGGGGCGACCTCTGGAAACACCATATATTTT. V and J are TRBV18 and TRBJ1-3; 7 bases map to TRBD1. The CDR3 extends over 17 amino acids. V shed 8 bases and J 0 bases; nucleotides not matched to a gene: 13. CDR1 KGHSH and CDR2 LQKENI come from the germline V gene.

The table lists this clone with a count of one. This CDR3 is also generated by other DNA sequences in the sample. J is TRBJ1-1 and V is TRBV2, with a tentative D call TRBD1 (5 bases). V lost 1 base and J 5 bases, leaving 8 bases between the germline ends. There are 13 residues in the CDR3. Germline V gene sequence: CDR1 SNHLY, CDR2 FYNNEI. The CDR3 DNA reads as TGTGCCAGCAGTGAAGGTAGGGGAACTGAAGCTTTCTTT. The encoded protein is CASSEGRGTEAFF.

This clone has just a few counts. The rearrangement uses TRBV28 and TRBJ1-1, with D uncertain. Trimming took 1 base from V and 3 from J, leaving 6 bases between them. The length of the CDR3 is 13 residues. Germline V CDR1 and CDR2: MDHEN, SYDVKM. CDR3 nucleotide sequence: TGTGCCAGCAGTTTATTACCCTACACTGAAGCTTTCTTT. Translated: CASSLLPYTEAFF. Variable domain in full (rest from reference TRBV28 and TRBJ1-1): DVKVTQSSRYLVKRTGEKVFLECVQDMDHENMFWYRQDPGLGLRLIYFSYDVKMKEKGDIPEGYSVSREKKERFSLILESASTNQTSMYLCASSLLPYTEAFFGQGTRLTVV.

CDR3 coding DNA: TGCGCCAGCAGCGAATTCCTGTCTAGCGGGAGTCTAAACGAGCAGTACTTC. Its translation: CASSEFLSSGSLNEQYF. This chain joins TRBV4-1 and TRBJ2-7; 10 bases are a match to TRBD2. V lost 5 bases to trimming and J lost 5 bases; unmatched junction nucleotides: 15. There are 17 residues in the CDR3. Germline lookup yields CDR1 MGHRA and CDR2 YSYEKL.

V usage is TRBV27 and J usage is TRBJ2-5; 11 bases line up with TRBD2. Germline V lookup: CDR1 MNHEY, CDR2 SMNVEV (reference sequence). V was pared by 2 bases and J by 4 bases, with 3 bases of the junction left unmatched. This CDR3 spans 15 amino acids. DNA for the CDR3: TGTGCCAGCAGTTTAGCAGGACTAGCGGGAGAGACCCAGTACTTC. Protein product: CASSLAGLAGETQYF.